A single sample is the source of the 26 T cell receptor beta chains below, sequenced in a study of T cells after yellow fever vaccination. Via MiXCR, TCRdb re-called the 5' RACE reads, giving one row per CDR3 protein. The sample lists roughly 300,000 distinct CDR3 sequences, roughly 6.8% occurring once. Sequenced material: PBMCs, taken more than 40 days after the first yellow fever vaccination. Receptor source: a man younger than 35 who received the YFV17D yellow fever vaccine.

This clonotype was counted many times. The chain recombines TRBV7-8 with TRBJ1-5; no firm D call. Between the trimmed V and J ends, which lost 3 bases and 7 bases, there was a span of 10 bases. CDR1 SGHVS and CDR2 FQNEAQ come from the germline V gene. The CDR3 consists of 13 residues. In nucleotides, the CDR3 is TGTGCCAGCAGCTTGGGGTTTAGACAGCCCCAGCATTTT. Translation gives CASSLGFRQPQHF.

The rearrangement joins TRBV5-1 to TRBJ2-2; D gene ambiguous. The V end lost 0 bases, the J end lost 3 bases, and 6 bases lay between the germline ends. The CDR3 has 14 residues. In germline, CDR1 is SGHRS, CDR2 YFSETQ. The CDR3 DNA reads TGCGCCAGCAGCTTGGTCCCAGACACCGGGGAGCTGTTTTTT. This translates into CASSLVPDTGELFF.

This clonotype has only a few counts. The J gene is TRBJ1-1, the V gene TRBV15; a weak D match, TRBD1 (5 bases). V was trimmed by 0 bases and J by 10 bases, leaving 15 bases between them. From germline, CDR1 is LNHNV and CDR2 YYDKDF (reference sequence). This CDR3 region has 14 residues. The CDR3 DNA sequence: TGTGCCACCAGCAGAGATCTTGGCGGGGCCGGAGCTTTCTTT. Translated: CATSRDLGGAGAFF.

The sample holds many counts of this clonotype. The chain joins TRBV7-2 to TRBJ1-5, with D unclear. The CDR3 runs to 13 residues. Trimming pared 6 bases from V and 1 base from J, leaving 7 bases between. Germline V gene data show CDR1 as SGHTA and CDR2 as FQGNSA. The CDR3 nucleotides are TGTGCCAGCAGTTTAAACAGCAATCAGCCCCAGCATTTT. As protein: CASSLNSNQPQHF.

The chain couples TRBV5-5 to TRBJ1-1, with D maybe TRBD1 (6 bases). CDR1 SGHKS and CDR2 YYEKEE come from the germline V gene (reference sequence). V was pared by 0 bases and J by 3 bases, with 12 bases between. The CDR3 loop spans 15 amino acids. CDR3 region: CASSLAPGEDTEAFF. DNA for the CDR3: TGTGCCAGCAGCTTGGCCCCAGGGGAGGACACTGAAGCTTTCTTT.

This clonotype appeared a few times. The V gene is TRBV11-2, the J gene TRBJ1-1, with D tentatively TRBD1 (5 bases). The CDR3 runs to 14 residues. V lost 6 bases and J 1 base, leaving 12 bases between the germline ends. The V gene's germline CDR1 is SGHAT and CDR2 FQNNGV. The CDR3 nucleotides read TGTGCCAGCAGATGGGACGGGACGAACACTGAAGCTTTCTTT. This codes for CASRWDGTNTEAFF.

This clonotype was seen more than once but under ten times. J is TRBJ2-2 and V is TRBV9; D ambiguous. The V end lost 0 bases, the J end lost 0 bases, and 6 bases lay between the germline ends. The V gene's germline CDR1 is SGDLS and CDR2 YYNGEE. The CDR3 spans 15 residues. The CDR3 DNA follows: TGTGCCAGCAGCGTAGAAGGGTCGAACACCGGGGAGCTGTTTTTT. This sequence encodes CASSVEGSNTGELFF. Filled out from reference TRBV9 and TRBJ2-2, the complete variable domain reads DSGVTQTPKHLITATGQRVTLRCSPRSGDLSVYWYQQSLDQGLQFLIQYYNGEERAKGNILERFSAQQFPDLHSELNLSSLELGDSALYFCASSVEGSNTGELFFGEGSRLTVL.

A few counts support this clonotype. The genes are TRBV14 and TRBJ2-1, with 10 positions matching TRBD2. The CDR3 has 20 amino acids. With V trimmed by 2 bases and J by 5 bases, 18 bases remained unmatched. Per the germline V gene, CDR1 is SGHDN and CDR2 is FVKESK. DNA of the CDR3: TGTGCCAGCAGCCAACTTTCTGGATGGAGCGGGGGGGCATTGGACAATGAGCAGTTCTTC. Its protein product is CASSQLSGWSGGALDNEQFF.

The V gene is TRBV18, the J gene TRBJ2-5, with D unclear. V was pared by 0 bases and J by 11 bases, with 13 bases between. CDR3 size: 13 residues. The germline V gene has CDR1 KGHSH and CDR2 LQKENI. DNA of the CDR3: TGTGCCAGCTCACCACCTACCAGTTGGGCTCAGTACTTC. It codes for CASSPPTSWAQYF. The variable domain in full, completed from reference TRBV18 and TRBJ2-5, reads NAGVMQNPRHLVRRRGQEARLRCSPMKGHSHVYWYRQLPEEGLKFMVYLQKENIIDESGMPKERFSAEFPKEGPSILRIQQVVRGDSAAYFCASSPPTSWAQYFGPGTRLLVL.

This chain joins TRBV2 and TRBJ1-5, with D possibly matching TRBD1 (6 bases). V was cut by 3 bases and J by 6 bases, with 18 bases left in between. Germline loops: CDR1 SNHLY, CDR2 FYNNEI. This CDR3 spans 16 amino acids. DNA of the CDR3: TGTGCCAGCAGTGACCAGGGGACTCATGGGGGTCAGCCCCAGCATTTT. Translating it yields CASSDQGTHGGQPQHF.

This clonotype was found a few times. CDR3 amino acids: CASSEKWTSGDNEQFF. The DNA of the CDR3 is TGTGCCAGCAGTGAAAAGTGGACTAGCGGGGACAATGAGCAGTTCTTC. The rearrangement links TRBV6-1 to TRBJ2-1, with 12 positions matching TRBD2. The V segment lost 2 bases and the J segment 5 bases; nucleotides outside the gene matches: 4. Germline V gene lookup returns CDR1 MNHNS and CDR2 SASEGT. The CDR3 totals 16 residues.

This clonotype turned up a few times. This chain joins TRBV6-1 and TRBJ1-2, with D possibly being TRBD1 (6 bases). The germline V gene has CDR1 MNHNS and CDR2 SASEGT. CDR3 length: 14 residues. V was trimmed by 6 bases and J by 5 bases, leaving 16 bases between them. CDR3 bases: TGTGCCAGCAGCCGAAGACAGGCCGGGTATGGCTACACCTTC. Its protein is CASSRRQAGYGYTF.

The chain combines TRBV10-3 with TRBJ1-2; the match to TRBD1 covers 7 bases. V shed 6 bases, J shed 6 bases, and the junction held 7 bases outside the gene matches. This CDR3 comprises 13 residues. Germline V gives CDR1 ENHRY, CDR2 SYGVKD. The CDR3 here is CAISLRGQDGYTF. CDR3 nucleotide sequence: TGTGCCATCAGCCTTCGAGGACAGGATGGCTACACCTTC.

This clonotype was counted many times. This rearrangement joins TRBV5-1 to TRBJ2-5; 8 bases map to TRBD2. The trim removed 3 bases at V and 5 bases at J, leaving 9 bases unmatched. From germline, CDR1 is SGHRS and CDR2 YFSETQ. The CDR3 is 15 residues long. The CDR3 DNA sequence: TGCGCCAGCAGCTCCCCCTCGGGGGGGCTGGAGACCCAGTACTTC. It translates to CASSSPSGGLETQYF.

The chain recombines TRBV11-1 with TRBJ2-7, with 7 positions matching TRBD1. Germline V gene data show CDR1 as SGHAT and CDR2 as FQDESV (reference sequence). This CDR3 comprises 18 residues. Unmatched junction bases numbered 11, after V lost 0 bases and J lost 0 bases. The CDR3 here is CASSLAQGSGQRSYEQYV. The CDR3 DNA reads as TGTGCCAGCAGCTTAGCGCAGGGGTCGGGACAGCGCTCCTACGAGCAGTACGTC.

This chain uses TRBV12-3 or TRBV12-4 with TRBJ1-5, with no clear D. This CDR3 is built from 13 residues. V lost 5 bases, J lost 5 bases, and 10 bases lay in between. The CDR3: CASSRQYDQPQHF. In nucleotides, the CDR3 is TGTGCCAGCAGTCGACAATACGATCAGCCCCAGCATTTT.

This chain connects TRBV6-4 to TRBJ2-6; tentative D call: TRBD2 (5 bases). This CDR3 has 14 residues. Germline V gene lookup returns CDR1 MRHNA and CDR2 SNTAGT. V dropped 3 bases and J dropped 5 bases, with 8 bases sitting between them. This chain's CDR3 is CASSEGDRANVLTF. DNA of the CDR3: TGTGCCAGCAGTGAGGGAGATAGGGCCAACGTCCTGACTTTC.

The sample holds a few counts of this clonotype. The rearrangement joins TRBV27 to TRBJ2-1; D is perhaps TRBD1 or TRBD2 (5 bases each). CDR1 and CDR2 (germline): MNHEY, SMNVEV (reference sequence). This CDR3 contains 13 residues. Trimming removed 9 bases at V and 9 bases at J, with 18 bases between. CDR3 DNA sequence: TGTGCCAGTCGCTGGGACCCGTCGGGTGAGCAGTTCTTC. Amino acid sequence: CASRWDPSGEQFF.

The chain is built from TRBV12-3 or TRBV12-4 and TRBJ1-3; 9 nucleotides line up with TRBD1. The CDR3 is made up of 15 amino acids. Trimming at V came to 6 bases and at J to 8 bases, leaving 11 bases not matched to a gene. The CDR3 nucleotides are TGTGCCAGCAGGAAACCCGGGACAGGGTTTGACACCATATATTTT. It specifies CASRKPGTGFDTIYF.

The chain recombines TRBV6-5 with TRBJ2-1, with TRBD1 matching over 8 bases. The trim removed 7 bases at V and 6 bases at J, leaving 14 bases unmatched. The CDR3 has 16 amino acids. Germline lookup yields CDR1 MNHEY and CDR2 SVGAGI. The CDR3 sequence is CASTFSDPDRGNEQFF. Written as DNA, the CDR3 is TGTGCCAGCACTTTCTCTGACCCTGACAGGGGCAATGAGCAGTTCTTC.

This clonotype was detected a few times. The rearrangement joins TRBV20-1 to TRBJ2-1; 9 bases fit TRBD1. J lost 7 bases, V lost 5 bases, and 3 bases had no gene match. CDR1 is DFQATT, CDR2 SNEGSKA, per germline (reference sequence). The CDR3 runs 12 residues. CDR3 residues: CSAWTGANEQFF. The CDR3 region has the DNA TGCAGTGCTTGGACAGGGGCGAATGAGCAGTTCTTC.

This clonotype occurred a few times. The rearrangement links TRBV3-1 to TRBJ2-1; D unresolved. V lost 3 bases, J lost 10 bases, and 16 bases lay in between. The CDR3 extends over 14 amino acids. Per the germline V gene, CDR1 is LGHDT and CDR2 is YNNKEL (reference sequence). In DNA form, the CDR3 reads TGTGCCAGCAGCCAGAACCCTGGACCCGTGGAGCAGTTCTTC. Protein product: CASSQNPGPVEQFF.

This clonotype was seen more than once but under ten times. This sequence joins TRBV24-1 and TRBJ2-7, with D unclear. The germline CDR1 and CDR2 sequences are KGHDR and SFDVKD. There are 12 residues in the CDR3. Trimming stripped 7 bases from V and 5 bases from J, with 11 bases between. The CDR3 reads CATSYTDNEQYV. For the CDR3, the DNA is TGTGCCACCAGCTATACAGATAACGAGCAGTACGTC.

The gene calls are TRBV20-1 and TRBJ2-3; 9 bases line up with TRBD1. Per the germline V gene, CDR1 is DFQATT and CDR2 is SNEGSKA (reference sequence). Losses at the gene ends were 5 bases for V and 0 bases for J; bases not matched to a gene: 6. The CDR3 is 15 residues long. The CDR3 coding sequence is TGCAGTGCTTACACAGGGGGCTGGAGCACAGATACGCAGTATTTT. Amino acid sequence: CSAYTGGWSTDTQYF.

The chain couples TRBV30 to TRBJ1-1; perhaps TRBD1 as D (5 bases). This CDR3 is built from 13 residues. Germline V CDR1 and CDR2: GTSNPN, SVGIG (reference sequence). Trimming pared 0 bases from V and 4 bases from J, leaving 9 bases between. CDR3 coding DNA: TGTGCCTGGAGTGTAGGGGTGGGCACTGAAGCTTTCTTT. Translation gives CAWSVGVGTEAFF.

This clonotype was picked up a small number of times. This chain joins TRBV20-1 and TRBJ2-2; weak D call: TRBD1 (6 bases). V lost 1 base to trimming and J lost 4 bases, with 19 bases between them. The CDR3 contains 17 residues. CDR1 and CDR2 from the germline V gene are DFQATT and SNEGSKA (reference sequence). For the CDR3, the DNA is TGCAGTGCTAGAGCCGTCCTAAAACAGGGCGGCACCGGGGAGCTGTTTTTT. Protein: CSARAVLKQGGTGELFF.